This is a list of T cell receptor beta chains from one sample in a study of OX40 agonist ivuxolimab in advanced cancers. Profiled with immunoSEQ multiplex PCR; TCRdb holds only in-frame clones, not every one. The table has roughly 90,000 clones, about nine tenths seen once; the top ten hold 0.33%. The sequencing here drew on CD4+ or CD8+ T cells sorted from blood, taken in a trial of the OX40 agonist ivuxolimab. These receptors came from an adult with an advanced solid tumor such as melanoma, head and neck, liver or kidney cancer. The CDR3 runs from the conserved cysteine through the conserved F or W. The order of the fields is D gene, J gene, clone size, V gene, CDR3 protein, CDR3 DNA. A D gene is named only where the DNA matches it firmly. Clone size, where shown, is once, few, many, or a class for clones that have expanded.

>.|TRBJ2-3|.|TRBV27
CASSLLSRGDTQYF
TGTGCCAGCAGTTTACTTTCTCGTGGGGATACGCAGTATTTT
>TRBD1|TRBJ1-2|.|TRBV6-6
CASSYRTGNLYGYTF
TGTGCCAGCAGTTACCGGACAGGGAACCTCTATGGCTACACCTTC
>TRBD2|TRBJ2-7|.|TRBV6-5
CASRAPGTSQYEQYF
TGTGCCAGCAGGGCTCCCGGGACTAGTCAATACGAGCAGTACTTC
>.|TRBJ2-7|.|TRBV29-1
CSVVPTPGEQYF
TGCAGCGTTGTTCCCACCCCTGGGGAGCAGTACTTC
>.|TRBJ2-1|.|TRBV7-8
CASSLGGVTYNEQFF
TGTGCCAGCAGCTTAGGAGGGGTAACCTACAATGAGCAGTTCTTC
>.|TRBJ2-1|.|TRBV7-9
CASSLASGNEQFF
TGTGCCAGCAGCTTAGCGTCTGGGAATGAGCAGTTCTTC
>.|TRBJ1-1|.|TRBV6-5
CASSYQGWAFF
TGTGCCAGCAGTTATCAGGGGTGGGCTTTCTTT
>.|TRBJ2-7|.|TRBV5-4
CASSLAGGSEQYF
TGTGCCAGCAGCTTGGCCGGGGGTTCCGAGCAGTACTTC
>TRBD2|TRBJ2-1|.|TRBV7-9
CASSPPPHRTSGSVNEQFF
TGTGCCAGCAGCCCGCCCCCCCATAGGACTAGCGGGAGTGTCAATGAGCAGTTCTTC
>TRBD2|TRBJ2-1|.|TRBV5-4
CASSLDLAGNNEQFF
TGTGCCAGCAGCTTGGACCTAGCGGGGAACAATGAGCAGTTCTTC
>.|TRBJ1-4|.|TRBV4-1
CASSQSTTTNEKLFF
TGCGCCAGCAGCCAATCCACCACAACTAATGAAAAACTGTTTTTT
>.|TRBJ2-3|.|TRBV5-4
CASNRALTPDTQYF
TGTGCCAGCAACCGGGCCCTCACCCCAGATACGCAGTATTTT
>.|TRBJ2-2|.|TRBV5-4
CASSLQGVDTGELFF
TGTGCCAGCAGCTTACAGGGAGTGGACACCGGGGAGCTGTTTTTT
>TRBD2|TRBJ2-5|.|TRBV9
CASSRLAGGRETQYF
TGTGCCAGCAGCAGACTAGCGGGAGGGCGAGAGACCCAGTACTTC
>.|TRBJ2-3|.|TRBV4-2
CASRGAPTDTQYF
TGTGCCAGCAGAGGCGCGCCGACAGATACGCAGTATTTT
>.|TRBJ2-1|.|TRBV28
CASSSPGGVSYNEQFF
TGTGCCAGCAGCTCACCAGGCGGTGTCTCCTACAATGAGCAGTTCTTC
>.|TRBJ1-2|once|TRBV6-1
CASGIGRGYGYTF
TGTGCCAGCGGTATTGGCAGGGGCTATGGCTACACCTTC
>.|TRBJ1-1|.|TRBV18
CASSLNARLNTEAFF
TGTGCCAGCTCCCTCAACGCTAGGCTAAACACTGAAGCTTTCTTT
>TRBD1|TRBJ1-1|.|TRBV11-2
CASSQPSEGAYTEAFF
TGTGCCAGCAGCCAACCCTCGGAGGGGGCTTACACTGAAGCTTTCTTT
>.|TRBJ1-1|.|TRBV5-4
CASSDRGGSTEAFF
TGTGCCAGCAGCGACCGAGGGGGGAGCACTGAAGCTTTCTTT
>TRBD1|TRBJ2-2|.|TRBV2
CASSAPGGRTGELFF
TGTGCCAGCAGTGCGCCAGGGGGCCGCACCGGGGAGCTGTTTTTT
>TRBD1|TRBJ1-1|few|TRBV29-1
CSVRTGGNTEAFF
TGCAGCGTTAGGACAGGGGGAAACACTGAAGCTTTCTTT
>.|TRBJ2-7|.|TRBV27
CASTVDRNLHTYEQYF
TGTGCCAGCACTGTAGACAGGAATCTCCACACCTACGAGCAGTACTTC
>TRBD1|TRBJ2-7|many|TRBV19
CASSAAGTGGFEQYF
TGTGCCAGTAGTGCCGCCGGGACAGGGGGTTTCGAGCAGTACTTC
>TRBD2|TRBJ2-7|.|TRBV5-1
CASQGTSALNEQYF
TGCGCCAGCCAAGGGACTAGTGCTTTGAACGAGCAGTACTTC
>.|TRBJ2-5|.|TRBV14
CASSQVYREYQYF
TGTGCCAGCAGCCAAGTTTATCGGGAGTACCAGTACTTC